This entry lists 11 T cell receptor beta chains sequenced from one sample in a study of breast tumors, draining lymph nodes, adjacent tissues. A single record per CDR3 protein comes from TCRdb applying MiXCR to the multiplex PCR reads. The table lists 150,000 to 200,000 distinct CDR3 sequences, approximately 31% of them singletons. Samples came from axillary lymph nodes draining the breast cancer. The source material was axillary lymph node tissue. The source is a female donor with breast cancer. Some clones in this sample may be carry-over from other donors' samples.

This clonotype was observed many times. This sequence joins TRBV2 and TRBJ2-5; D not certain. This CDR3 has 13 residues. The germline V gene has CDR1 SNHLY and CDR2 FYNNEI. Trimming pared 3 bases from V and 9 bases from J, leaving 14 bases between. CDR3 region: CASSDGAWMAQYF. The CDR3 nucleotides read TGTGCCAGCAGTGATGGTGCCTGGATGGCCCAGTACTTC.

The J gene is TRBJ1-1, the V gene TRBV5-1, with 9 bases fitting TRBD1. This CDR3 has 15 amino acids. V lost 3 bases, J lost 5 bases, and 8 bases stayed unmatched. The germline V gene encodes CDR1 SGHRS and CDR2 YFSETQ. Here the CDR3 reads CASSSEGQGWTEAFF. Written as DNA, the CDR3 is TGCGCCAGCAGCTCAGAAGGACAGGGGTGGACTGAAGCTTTCTTT.

This clonotype was observed many times. The junction departs from the called germline gene at one end, perhaps through a read error. The chain recombines TRBV7-9 with TRBJ2-1, with D possibly being TRBD2 (5 bases). The CDR3 runs to 13 residues. Germline values: CDR1 SEHNR, CDR2 FQNEAQ (reference sequence). The CDR3 coding sequence is TGTGCCAGCAGCCTAGCCGGGGTACATGAGCAGTTCTTC. Translated: CASSLAGVHEQFF.

This clonotype has ten or more counts. The chain couples TRBV30 to TRBJ2-1, with unresolved D. Per the germline V gene, CDR1 is GTSNPN and CDR2 is SVGIG (reference sequence). The CDR3 has 15 residues. V was cut by 2 bases and J by 8 bases, with 19 bases left in between. CDR3 sequence: CAWSRLASGRDEQFF. The CDR3 DNA sequence: TGTGCCTGGAGTAGGCTGGCTAGTGGTAGGGATGAGCAGTTCTTC.

At least ten counts were recorded for this clonotype. The genes are TRBV6-5 and TRBJ2-3; 9 bases agree with TRBD2. In germline, CDR1 is MNHEY, CDR2 SVGAGI. The CDR3 has 17 amino acids. V gave up 2 bases and J gave up 0 bases; unmatched junction bases: 6. In nucleotides, the CDR3 is TGTGCCAGCAGTTACAGGCGACTAGCGGCTAGCACAGATACGCAGTATTTT. It yields the protein CASSYRRLAASTDTQYF.

This clonotype was observed at least ten times. This rearrangement joins TRBV11-2 to TRBJ2-5, with D perhaps TRBD1 (6 bases). This CDR3 has 14 residues. V lost 2 bases, J lost 7 bases, and 14 bases lay in between. Germline CDR1 and CDR2: SGHAT and FQNNGV. CDR3 nucleotides: TGTGCCAGCAGCTTACCACCCCCACAGGGGACCCAGTACTTC. This encodes CASSLPPPQGTQYF. The whole variable domain, filled in from reference TRBV11-2 and TRBJ2-5, reads EAGVAQSPRYKIIEKRQSVAFWCNPISGHATLYWYQQILGQGPKLLIQFQNNGVVDDSQLPKDRFSAERLKGVDSTLKIQPAKLEDSAVYLCASSLPPPQGTQYFGPGTRLLVL.

Many counts were recorded for this clonotype. The V and J genes are TRBV2 and TRBJ1-2, with 9 bases aligning to TRBD1. V shed 1 base and J 8 bases; nucleotides not matched to a gene: 5. CDR1 is SNHLY, CDR2 FYNNEI, per germline. CDR3 length equals 14 residues. Here the CDR3 reads CASSEEQGAGGYTF. In DNA, the CDR3 is TGTGCCAGCAGTGAAGAACAGGGGGCCGGGGGCTACACCTTC.

This clonotype was found many times. This rearrangement joins TRBV30 to TRBJ1-2, with D possibly TRBD1 on 5 matching bases. Between the trimmed V and J ends, which lost 0 bases and 5 bases, there was a span of 13 bases. Germline V gene lookup returns CDR1 GTSNPN and CDR2 SVGIG (reference sequence). The CDR3 is made up of 14 amino acids. The CDR3 bases are TGTGCCTGGAGTGTAGGGCAGGGAAGGTATGGCTACACCTTC. Residues: CAWSVGQGRYGYTF.

This clonotype was detected many times. V is TRBV3-1 and J is TRBJ2-3, with D possibly called TRBD1 or TRBD2 (6 bases each). CDR1 is LGHDT, CDR2 YNNKEL, per germline (reference sequence). V was shortened by 5 bases and J by 3 bases, with 12 bases between the two germline ends. The CDR3 consists of 14 residues. CDR3 residues: CASSNTGRTDTQYF. The CDR3 DNA reads TGTGCCAGCAGCAACACAGGGAGGACAGATACGCAGTATTTT.

As for this clonotype: Possible read error: a much larger clone is one base away. V gene TRBV6-6 combines with J gene TRBJ2-3; D gene ambiguous. V was clipped by 7 bases and J by 4 bases, with 12 bases between them. The V gene's germline CDR1 is MNHNY and CDR2 SVGAGI (reference sequence). This CDR3 comprises 13 residues. The CDR3 DNA reads TGTGCCAGCAAGCTGGCGCCAGCAGATACGCAGTATTTT. This codes for CASKLAPADTQYF.

This chain links TRBV28 with TRBJ2-7, with 10 nucleotides matching TRBD1. Near its end, the DNA agrees better with TRBJ2-5, so the J call may be wrong. Germline CDR1 and CDR2: MDHEN and SYDVKM. CDR3 size: 15 residues. CDR3 bases: TGTGCCAGCAGTTCATCGGGACAGGGGCGGGAGACCCAGTACTTC. Protein: CASSSSGQGRETQYF.